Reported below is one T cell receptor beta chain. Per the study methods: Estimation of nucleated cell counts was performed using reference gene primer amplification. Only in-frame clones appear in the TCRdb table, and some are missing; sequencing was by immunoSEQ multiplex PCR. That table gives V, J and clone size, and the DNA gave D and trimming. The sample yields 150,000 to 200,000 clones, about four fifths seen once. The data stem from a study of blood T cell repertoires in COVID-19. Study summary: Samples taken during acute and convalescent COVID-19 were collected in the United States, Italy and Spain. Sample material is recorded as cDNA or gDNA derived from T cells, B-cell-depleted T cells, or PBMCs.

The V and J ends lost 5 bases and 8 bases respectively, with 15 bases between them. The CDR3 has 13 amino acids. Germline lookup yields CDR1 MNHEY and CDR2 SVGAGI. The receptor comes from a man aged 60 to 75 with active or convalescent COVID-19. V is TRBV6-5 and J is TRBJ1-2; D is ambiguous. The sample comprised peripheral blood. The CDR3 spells CASSTDPREGYTF. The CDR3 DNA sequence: TGTGCCAGCAGTACAGACCCACGGGAAGGCTACACCTTC.